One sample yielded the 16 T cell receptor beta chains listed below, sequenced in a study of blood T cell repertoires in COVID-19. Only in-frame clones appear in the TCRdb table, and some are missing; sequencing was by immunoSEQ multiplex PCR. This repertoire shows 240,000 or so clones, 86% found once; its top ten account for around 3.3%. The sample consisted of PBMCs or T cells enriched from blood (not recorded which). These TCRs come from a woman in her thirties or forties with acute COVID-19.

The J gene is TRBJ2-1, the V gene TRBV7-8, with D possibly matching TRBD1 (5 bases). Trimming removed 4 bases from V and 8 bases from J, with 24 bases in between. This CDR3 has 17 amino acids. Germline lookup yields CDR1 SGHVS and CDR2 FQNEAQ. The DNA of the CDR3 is TGTGCCAGCAGCTCGCCACCCGGCCGACCTGTCAGGGATGAGCAGTTCTTC. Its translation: CASSSPPGRPVRDEQFF.

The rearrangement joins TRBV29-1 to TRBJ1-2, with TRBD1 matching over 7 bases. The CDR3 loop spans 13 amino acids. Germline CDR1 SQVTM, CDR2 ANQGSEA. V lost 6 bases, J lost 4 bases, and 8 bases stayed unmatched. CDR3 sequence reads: CSVRQGVGYGYTF. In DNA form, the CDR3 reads TGCAGCGTGAGACAGGGAGTTGGCTATGGCTACACCTTC. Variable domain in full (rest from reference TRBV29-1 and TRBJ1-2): SAVISQKPSRDICQRGTSLTIQCQVDSQVTMMFWYRQQPGQSLTLIATANQGSEATYESGFVIDKFPISRPNLTFSTLTVSNMSPEDSSIYLCSVRQGVGYGYTFGSGTRLTVV.

In DNA, the CDR3 is TGCGCCAGCAGCTTGGGGGAGATGAACACTGAAGCTTTCTTT. Translation: CASSLGEMNTEAFF. V usage is TRBV5-1 and J usage is TRBJ1-1; D unclear. Per the germline V gene, CDR1 is SGHRS and CDR2 is YFSETQ. The CDR3 is 14 amino acids. Trimming removed 0 bases at V and 0 bases at J, with 6 bases between.

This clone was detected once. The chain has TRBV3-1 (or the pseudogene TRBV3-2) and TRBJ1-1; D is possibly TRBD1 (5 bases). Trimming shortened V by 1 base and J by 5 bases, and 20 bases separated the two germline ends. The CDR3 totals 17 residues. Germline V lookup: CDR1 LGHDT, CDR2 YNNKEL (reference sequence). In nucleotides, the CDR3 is TGTGCCAGCAGCCAAGCCCAAGCCAGGGTGGGGTATACTGAAGCTTTCTTT. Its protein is CASSQAQARVGYTEAFF.

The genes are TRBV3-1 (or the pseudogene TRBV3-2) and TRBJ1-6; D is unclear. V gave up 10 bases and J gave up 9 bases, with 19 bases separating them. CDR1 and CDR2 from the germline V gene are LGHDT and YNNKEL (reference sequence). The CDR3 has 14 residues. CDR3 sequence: CATATQSFGSPLHF. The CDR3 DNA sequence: TGTGCCACCGCCACACAGAGTTTTGGTTCACCCCTCCACTTT.

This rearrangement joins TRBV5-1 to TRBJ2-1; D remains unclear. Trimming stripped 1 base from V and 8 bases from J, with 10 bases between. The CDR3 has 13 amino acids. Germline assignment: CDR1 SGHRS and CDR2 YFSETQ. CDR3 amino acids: CASSLSQSHEQFF. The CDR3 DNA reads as TGCGCCAGCAGCTTGTCCCAGTCCCATGAGCAGTTCTTC.

The CDR3 nucleotides are TGTGCCAGCAGGCCGGGACAGGGGTCGTTGAACCCCCAGCATTTT. It encodes CASRPGQGSLNPQHF. This chain uses TRBV27 with TRBJ1-5; 10 nucleotides agree with TRBD1. Looked up from germline, CDR1 is MNHEY and CDR2 is SMNVEV (reference sequence). This CDR3 spans 15 amino acids. V trimming: 6 bases; J trimming: 10 bases; junction bases outside the gene matches: 12.

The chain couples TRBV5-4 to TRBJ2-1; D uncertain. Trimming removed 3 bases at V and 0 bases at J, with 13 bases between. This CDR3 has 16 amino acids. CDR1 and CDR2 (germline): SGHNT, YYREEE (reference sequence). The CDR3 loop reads CASSSRSTISYNEQFF. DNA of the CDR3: TGTGCCAGCAGCTCCCGGAGTACTATCTCCTACAATGAGCAGTTCTTC.

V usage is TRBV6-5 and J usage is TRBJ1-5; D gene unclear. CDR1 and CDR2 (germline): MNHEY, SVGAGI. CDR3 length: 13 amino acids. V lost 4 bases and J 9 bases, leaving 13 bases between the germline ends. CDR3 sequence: CASSFWTGRPQHF. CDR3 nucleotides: TGTGCCAGCAGTTTCTGGACCGGGAGGCCCCAGCATTTT.

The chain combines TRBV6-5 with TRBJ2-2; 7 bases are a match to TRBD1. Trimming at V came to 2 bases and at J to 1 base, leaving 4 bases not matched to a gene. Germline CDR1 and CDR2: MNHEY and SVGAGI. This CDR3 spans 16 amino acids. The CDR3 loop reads CASSYGDSLNTGELFF. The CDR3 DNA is TGTGCCAGCAGTTACGGGGACAGCTTGAACACCGGGGAGCTGTTTTTT.

The CDR3 DNA follows: TGTGCCAGCAGCTCCGAAGCGGGACCTTTGGGAGACGAGCAGTACTTC. The encoded protein is CASSSEAGPLGDEQYF. This rearrangement joins TRBV11-3 to TRBJ2-7, with 7 bases lining up with TRBD2. CDR1 and CDR2 (germline): SGHNT, YENEEA. V trimming: 4 bases; J trimming: 5 bases; junction bases outside the gene matches: 14. This CDR3 contains 16 residues.

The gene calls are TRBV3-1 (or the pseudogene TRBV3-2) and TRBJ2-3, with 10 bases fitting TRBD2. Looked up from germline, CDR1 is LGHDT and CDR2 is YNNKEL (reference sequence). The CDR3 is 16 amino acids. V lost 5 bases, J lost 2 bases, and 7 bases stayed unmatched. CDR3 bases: TGTGCCAGCAGCTACGGACTAGCGGAGATCACAGATACGCAGTATTTT. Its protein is CASSYGLAEITDTQYF.

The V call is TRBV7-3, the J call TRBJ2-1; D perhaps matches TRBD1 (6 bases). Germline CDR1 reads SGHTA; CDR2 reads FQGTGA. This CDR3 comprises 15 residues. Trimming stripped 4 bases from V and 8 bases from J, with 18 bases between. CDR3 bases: TGTGCCAGCAGCTCGGACGGCCGGGGACACGATGAGCAGTTCTTC. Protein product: CASSSDGRGHDEQFF. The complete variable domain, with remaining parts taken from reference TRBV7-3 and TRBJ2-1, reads GAGVSQTPSNKVTEKGKYVELRCDPISGHTALYWYRQSLGQGPEFLIYFQGTGAADDSGLPNDRFFAVRPEGSVSTLKIQRTERGDSAVYLCASSSDGRGHDEQFFGPGTRLTVL.

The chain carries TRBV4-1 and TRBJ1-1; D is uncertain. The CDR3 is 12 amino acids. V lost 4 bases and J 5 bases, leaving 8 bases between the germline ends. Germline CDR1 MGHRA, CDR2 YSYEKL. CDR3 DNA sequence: TGCGCCAGCAGCCCCCCGGGTACTGAAGCTTTCTTT. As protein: CASSPPGTEAFF.

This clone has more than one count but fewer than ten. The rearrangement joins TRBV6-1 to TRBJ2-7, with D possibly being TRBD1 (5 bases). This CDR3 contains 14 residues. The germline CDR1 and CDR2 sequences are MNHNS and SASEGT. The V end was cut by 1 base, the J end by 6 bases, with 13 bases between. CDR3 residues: CASSEGPQVSEQYF. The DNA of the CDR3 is TGTGCCAGCAGTGAAGGACCACAGGTGTCCGAGCAGTACTTC.

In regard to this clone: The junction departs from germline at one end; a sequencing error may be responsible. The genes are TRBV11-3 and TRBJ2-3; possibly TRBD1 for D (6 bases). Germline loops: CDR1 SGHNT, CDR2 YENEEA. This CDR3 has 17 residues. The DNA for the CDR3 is TGTGCCAGCAGCTTAGTTGTTGGGGGCCGGAGCAGAGATACGCAGTATTTT. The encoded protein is CASSLVVGGRSRDTQYF. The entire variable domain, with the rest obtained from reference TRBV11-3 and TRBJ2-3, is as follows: EAGVVQSPRYKIIEKKQPVAFWCNPISGHNTLYWYLQNLGQGPELLIRYENEEAVDDSQLPKDRFSAERLKGVDSTLKIQPAELGDSAVYLCASSLVVGGRSRDTQYFGPGTRLTVL.